Listed here are 24 T cell receptor beta chains from one sample, sequenced in a study of PD-1 blockade in classical Hodgkin lymphoma. Relapses following autologous stem cell transplantation were seen in all patients, with brentuximab vedotin exposure varying. TCRdb's table, derived via immunoSEQ multiplex PCR, lists solely in-frame clones and lacks some. This sample has 13,000 or so clones, with around 75% found just once. The material was peripheral blood mononuclear cells (PBMCs), obtained at baseline. These TCRs come from a human donor with classical Hodgkin lymphoma.

V and J are TRBV28 and TRBJ2-7; D gene ambiguous. V lost 4 bases and J lost 2, with 6 bases in between. This CDR3 comprises 12 residues. The germline gives CDR1 MDHEN, CDR2 SYDVKM. CDR3 residues: CASSSPPYEQYF. The CDR3 region has the DNA TGTGCCAGCAGTTCCCCCCCCTACGAGCAGTACTTC. The full variable domain, with the rest looked up from reference TRBV28 and TRBJ2-7, is DVKVTQSSRYLVKRTGEKVFLECVQDMDHENMFWYRQDPGLGLRLIYFSYDVKMKEKGDIPEGYSVSREKKERFSLILESASTNQTSMYLCASSSPPYEQYFGPGTRLTVT.

This CDR3 reads CSVEEGGSALNEQFF. The CDR3 DNA is TGCAGCGTTGAGGAGGGTGGGAGTGCCCTTAATGAGCAGTTCTTC. This chain connects TRBV29-1 to TRBJ2-1; maybe TRBD2 (6 bases). Between the trimmed V and J ends, which lost 3 bases and 7 bases, there was a span of 19 bases. Germline V CDR1 and CDR2: SQVTM, ANQGSEA. The CDR3 length is 15 residues.

The chain uses TRBV9 and TRBJ2-7; 10 bases align to TRBD2. Trimming at V came to 4 bases and at J to 6 bases, leaving 7 bases not matched to a gene. The length of the CDR3 is 14 residues. Germline CDR1 SGDLS, CDR2 YYNGEE. CDR3 sequence (DNA): TGTGCCAGCAGCCCAGGGACTAGCGTTTCCGAGCAGTACTTC. Its translation: CASSPGTSVSEQYF.

This clone qualifies as medium-sized. V usage is TRBV2 and J usage is TRBJ2-7; D uncertain. Germline assignment: CDR1 SNHLY and CDR2 FYNNEI. V was clipped by 2 bases and J by 2 bases, with 16 bases between them. The CDR3 sequence is 16 residues long. This CDR3 reads CASSENLAAPPYEQYF. The DNA for the CDR3 is TGTGCCAGCAGTGAAAATTTGGCGGCTCCTCCCTACGAGCAGTACTTC.

In this sample, this clone turned up a few times. This chain links TRBV2 with TRBJ2-5; D gene ambiguous. V lost 3 bases, J lost 2 bases, and 13 bases lay in between. Germline-derived CDR1 and CDR2 are SNHLY and FYNNEI. CDR3 length: 15 amino acids. CDR3 amino acids: CASSDLGRLQETQYF. In DNA form, the CDR3 reads TGTGCCAGCAGTGATTTAGGGCGGCTGCAAGAGACCCAGTACTTC.

This chain links TRBV18 with TRBJ1-2, with D tentatively TRBD1 (5 bases). The length of the CDR3 is 14 residues. Looked up from germline, CDR1 is KGHSH and CDR2 is LQKENI. V was cut by 3 bases and J by 3 bases, with 11 bases left in between. The CDR3 sequence is CASSPLEGDYGYTF. DNA of the CDR3: TGTGCCAGCTCACCGCTAGAAGGGGACTATGGCTACACCTTC.

The chain recombines TRBV29-1 with TRBJ2-7; D is perhaps TRBD1 (5 bases). The CDR3 loop spans 14 amino acids. Germline values: CDR1 SQVTM, CDR2 ANQGSEA. V was trimmed by 1 base and J by 9 bases, leaving 19 bases between them. CDR3 sequence: CSVEAGLGQGGQYF. As DNA, the CDR3 is TGCAGCGTTGAAGCCGGTTTGGGGCAGGGCGGGCAGTACTTC.

The chain carries TRBV9 and TRBJ2-7; tentative D call: TRBD2 (5 bases). The CDR3 consists of 14 residues. Germline loops: CDR1 SGDLS, CDR2 YYNGEE. The V end lost 3 bases, the J end lost 6 bases, and 16 bases lay between the germline ends. CDR3 residues: CASSARTDRGEQYF. The CDR3 DNA reads as TGTGCCAGCAGCGCCAGGACGGACCGGGGCGAGCAGTACTTC.

This rearrangement joins TRBV5-5 to TRBJ1-1; unclear D gene. From germline, CDR1 is SGHKS and CDR2 YYEKEE (reference sequence). The CDR3 extends over 14 amino acids. With 0 bases removed from V and 5 bases from J, the gap between germline ends came to 11 bases. The CDR3 here is CASSLGFGGTEAFF. In DNA, the CDR3 is TGTGCCAGCAGCTTGGGGTTTGGAGGGACTGAAGCTTTCTTT. The entire variable domain, with the rest obtained from reference TRBV5-5 and TRBJ1-1, is as follows: DAGVTQSPTHLIKTRGQQVTLRCSPISGHKSVSWYQQVLGQGPQFIFQYYEKEERGRGNFPDRFSARQFPNYSSELNVNALLLGDSALYLCASSLGFGGTEAFFGQGTRLTVV.

The CDR3, as DNA: TGTGCTAGTGGTCCGGTGGGGCACAGGGGGATTCTTCTTCGTCAAGAGACCCAGTACTTC. Protein: CASGPVGHRGILLRQETQYF. The chain employs TRBV12-5 and TRBJ2-5, with TRBD1 matching 8 bases. The V segment lost 5 bases and the J segment 2 bases; nucleotides outside the gene matches: 22. This CDR3 is 20 amino acids long. Germline V lookup: CDR1 LGHNT, CDR2 FRNRAP.

A single count supports this clone. V and J are TRBV6-6 and TRBJ2-2; D gene ambiguous. V shed 5 bases and J shed 0 bases, with 7 bases lying between them. The CDR3 loop spans 14 amino acids. Germline CDR1 MNHNY, CDR2 SVGAGI (reference sequence). CDR3 residues: CASSRTANTGELFF. The CDR3 DNA sequence: TGTGCCAGCAGTAGGACGGCGAACACCGGGGAGCTGTTTTTT.

This sequence joins TRBV7-6 and TRBJ2-3, with D unclear. This CDR3 is 12 amino acids long. Germline V CDR1 and CDR2: SGHVS, FNYEAQ. The germline V and J ends were trimmed by 5 bases and 1 base, with 4 bases remaining between them. CDR3 amino acids: CASSPRTDTQYF. DNA of the CDR3: TGTGCCAGCAGCCCACGCACAGATACGCAGTATTTT.

This chain connects TRBV7-9 to TRBJ2-7; 8 bases line up with TRBD2. The CDR3 length is 15 residues. J was trimmed by 2 bases and V by 3 bases; bases with no gene match: 6. The germline CDR1 and CDR2 sequences are SEHNR and FQNEAQ (reference sequence). In DNA, the CDR3 is TGTGCCAGCAGCTTTCTAGCGGGCCTTGCCTACGAGCAGTACTTC. It encodes CASSFLAGLAYEQYF.

V and J are TRBV5-8 and TRBJ1-4, with TRBD1 matching over 9 bases. Unmatched junction bases numbered 8, after V lost 3 bases and J lost 8 bases. This CDR3 has 15 residues. Germline values: CDR1 SGHTS, CDR2 YDEGEE. The CDR3 loop is CASSSTGGAWEKLFF. In nucleotides, the CDR3 is TGTGCCAGCAGCTCTACAGGGGGCGCGTGGGAAAAACTGTTTTTT.

In this sample, this clone turned up once. The J gene is TRBJ2-3, the V gene TRBV13; 14 positions agree with TRBD2. The CDR3 has 16 amino acids. Germline V gene data show CDR1 as PRHDT and CDR2 as FYEKMQ (reference sequence). V lost 3 bases, J lost 4 bases, and 3 bases stayed unmatched. The CDR3 DNA sequence: TGTGCCAGCAGCTTCCGGGGACTAGCGGGAGCAGATACGCAGTATTTT. This encodes CASSFRGLAGADTQYF.

This chain uses TRBV10-3 with TRBJ2-5; 7 bases map to TRBD2. The CDR3 length is 16 residues. Trimming cost V 2 bases and J 2 bases; bases outside gene matches: 8. Germline V gene sequence: CDR1 ENHRY, CDR2 SYGVKD. The CDR3 nucleotides read TGTGCCATCAGTGAGGTGATAGCGGGCCCGCAAGAGACCCAGTACTTC. This encodes CAISEVIAGPQETQYF.

The chain uses TRBV5-5 and TRBJ2-1; 10 bases are a match to TRBD2. From germline, CDR1 is SGHKS and CDR2 YYEKEE (reference sequence). The CDR3 covers 16 residues. The V segment lost 4 bases and the J segment 3 bases; nucleotides outside the gene matches: 7. CDR3 loop: CASSTGTSENYNEQFF. In DNA, the CDR3 is TGTGCCAGCAGCACCGGGACTAGCGAAAACTACAATGAGCAGTTCTTC. Drawing the rest from reference TRBV5-5 and TRBJ2-1, the complete variable domain is DAGVTQSPTHLIKTRGQQVTLRCSPISGHKSVSWYQQVLGQGPQFIFQYYEKEERGRGNFPDRFSARQFPNYSSELNVNALLLGDSALYLCASSTGTSENYNEQFFGPGTRLTVL.

The chain has TRBV19 and TRBJ2-6, with TRBD2 as a possible D gene (5 bases). Between the trimmed V and J ends, which lost 5 bases and 0 bases, there was a span of 14 bases. Germline V gene lookup returns CDR1 LNHDA and CDR2 SQIVND (reference sequence). This CDR3 contains 17 residues. CDR3 DNA sequence: TGTGCCAGTAGTTTGAGGACGGGGAGCTCTGGGGCCAACGTCCTGACTTTC. Translation: CASSLRTGSSGANVLTF.

The gene calls are TRBV5-6 and TRBJ2-6; 7 nucleotides match TRBD2. The CDR3 loop spans 18 amino acids. Trimming at V came to 0 bases and at J to 0 bases, leaving 6 bases not matched to a gene. In germline, CDR1 is SGHDT, CDR2 YYEEEE. This CDR3 reads CASSLVWREISGANVLTF. The CDR3 DNA reads TGTGCCAGCAGCTTGGTTTGGCGGGAGATCTCTGGGGCCAACGTCCTGACTTTC.

The rearrangement links TRBV7-2 to TRBJ2-1; 8 positions match TRBD2. CDR3 length: 19 amino acids. The J segment lost 0 bases and the V segment lost 5 bases, leaving 15 bases of the junction unmatched. Germline loops: CDR1 SGHTA, CDR2 FQGNSA. The CDR3, as DNA: TGTGCCAGCAGCCAGCTTAGCGGTTCCAGCGGGAGCTCCTACAATGAGCAGTTCTTC. Its protein product is CASSQLSGSSGSSYNEQFF.

This sequence joins TRBV7-6 and TRBJ2-3; TRBD1 matches at 8 bases. The V gene's germline CDR1 is SGHVS and CDR2 FNYEAQ. The CDR3 totals 15 residues. V trimming: 1 base; J trimming: 5 bases; junction bases outside the gene matches: 5. The CDR3 spells CASSLGTGIGDTQYF. The CDR3, as DNA: TGTGCCAGCAGCTTAGGGACAGGGATTGGAGATACGCAGTATTTT.

The chain has TRBV29-1 and TRBJ1-1; weak D call: TRBD1 (5 bases). With 6 bases removed from V and 0 bases from J, the gap between germline ends came to 11 bases. The CDR3 runs 13 residues. Germline V gene lookup returns CDR1 SQVTM and CDR2 ANQGSEA. This CDR3 reads CSVEPTVNTEAFF. The CDR3 DNA sequence: TGCAGCGTCGAACCGACAGTGAACACTGAAGCTTTCTTT.

As regards this clone: One junction end disagrees with the germline gene, perhaps due to a read error. V gene TRBV5-4 combines with J gene TRBJ1-5; D unresolved. CDR1 is SGHNT and CDR2 is YYREEE in the germline V gene (reference sequence). The CDR3 length is 13 residues. CDR3 DNA sequence: TGTGCCAGCAGTTTGGAACCCAATCAGCCCCAGCATTTT. Its translation is CASSLEPNQPQHF.

V usage is TRBV10-2 and J usage is TRBJ2-3; a possible D gene is TRBD2 (6 bases). The V end was cut by 3 bases, the J end by 0 bases, with 13 bases between. Germline CDR1 and CDR2: WSHSY and SAAADI. This CDR3 contains 16 residues. The CDR3, as DNA: TGCGCCAGCAGTGATCGGTTAGCGGTTAGCACAGATACGCAGTATTTT. As protein: CASSDRLAVSTDTQYF.